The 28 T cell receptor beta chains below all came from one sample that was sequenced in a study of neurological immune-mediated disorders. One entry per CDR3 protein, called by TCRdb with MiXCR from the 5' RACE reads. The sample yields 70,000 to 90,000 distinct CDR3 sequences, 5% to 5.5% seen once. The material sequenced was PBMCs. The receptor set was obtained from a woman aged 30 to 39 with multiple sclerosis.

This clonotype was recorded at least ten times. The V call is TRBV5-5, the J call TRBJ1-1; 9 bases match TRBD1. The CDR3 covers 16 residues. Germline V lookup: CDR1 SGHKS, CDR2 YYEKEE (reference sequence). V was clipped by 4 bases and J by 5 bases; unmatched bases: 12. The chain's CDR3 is CASSRTGTGLQTEAFF. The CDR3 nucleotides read TGTGCCAGCAGCCGAACCGGGACAGGGTTACAAACTGAAGCTTTCTTT.

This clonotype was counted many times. The CDR3 region has the DNA TGTGCCAGCAGCGTCACAGGTTCTTTTTACAATGAGCAGTTCTTC. This translates into CASSVTGSFYNEQFF. V is TRBV9 and J is TRBJ2-1; a possible D gene is TRBD1 (5 bases). Trimming removed 2 bases from V and 4 bases from J, with 13 bases in between. Germline V gene data show CDR1 as SGDLS and CDR2 as YYNGEE. The CDR3 is 15 residues long.

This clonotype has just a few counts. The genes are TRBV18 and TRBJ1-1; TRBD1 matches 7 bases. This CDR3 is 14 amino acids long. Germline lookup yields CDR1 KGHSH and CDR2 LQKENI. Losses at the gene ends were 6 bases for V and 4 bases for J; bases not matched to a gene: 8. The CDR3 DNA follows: TGTGCCAGCTCGCCAGACAGGGCTGGCACTGAAGCTTTCTTT. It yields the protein CASSPDRAGTEAFF. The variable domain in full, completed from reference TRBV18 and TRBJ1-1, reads NAGVMQNPRHLVRRRGQEARLRCSPMKGHSHVYWYRQLPEEGLKFMVYLQKENIIDESGMPKERFSAEFPKEGPSILRIQQVVRGDSAAYFCASSPDRAGTEAFFGQGTRLTVV.

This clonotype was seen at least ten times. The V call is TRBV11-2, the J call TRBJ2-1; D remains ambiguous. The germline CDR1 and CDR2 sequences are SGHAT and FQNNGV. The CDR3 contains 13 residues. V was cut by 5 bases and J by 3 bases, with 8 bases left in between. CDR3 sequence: CASSPRGYNEQFF. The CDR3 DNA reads TGTGCCAGCAGCCCCCGCGGCTACAATGAGCAGTTCTTC.

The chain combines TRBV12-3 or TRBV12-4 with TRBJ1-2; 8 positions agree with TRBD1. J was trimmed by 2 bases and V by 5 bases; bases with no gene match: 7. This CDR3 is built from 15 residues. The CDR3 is CASSPGRTGNYGYTF. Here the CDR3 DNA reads TGTGCCAGCAGTCCCGGCCGGACAGGGAACTATGGCTACACCTTC.

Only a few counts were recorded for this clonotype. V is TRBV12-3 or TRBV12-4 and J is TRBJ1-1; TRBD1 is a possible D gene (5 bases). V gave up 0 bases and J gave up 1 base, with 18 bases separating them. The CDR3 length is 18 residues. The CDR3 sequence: CASSLAKLGAPKNTEAFF. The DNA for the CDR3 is TGTGCCAGCAGTTTAGCCAAGTTAGGGGCCCCAAAGAACACTGAAGCTTTCTTT.

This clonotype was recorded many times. For the CDR3, the DNA is TGTGCCAGCAGTTGGGGGGGTACGGCCAAAAACATTCAGTACTTC. Amino acid sequence: CASSWGGTAKNIQYF. The chain uses TRBV12-3 or TRBV12-4 and TRBJ2-4, with 7 bases aligning to TRBD2. V was pared by 4 bases and J by 1 base, with 4 bases of the junction left unmatched. The CDR3 consists of 15 residues.

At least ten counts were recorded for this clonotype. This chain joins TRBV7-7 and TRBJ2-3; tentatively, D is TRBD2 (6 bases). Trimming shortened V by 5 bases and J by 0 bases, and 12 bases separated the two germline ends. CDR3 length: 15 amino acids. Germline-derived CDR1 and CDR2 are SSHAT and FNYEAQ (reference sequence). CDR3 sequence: CASSLGRGSTDTQYF. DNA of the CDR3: TGTGCCAGCAGCCTGGGGCGGGGTAGCACAGATACGCAGTATTTT.

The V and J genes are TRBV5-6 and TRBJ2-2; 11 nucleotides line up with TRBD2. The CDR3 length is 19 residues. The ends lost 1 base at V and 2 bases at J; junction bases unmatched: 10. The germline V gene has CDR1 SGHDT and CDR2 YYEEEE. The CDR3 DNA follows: TGTGCCAGCAGCTTGTACGCTCGGGGACTAGCGGTTAACACCGGGGAGCTGTTTTTT. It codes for CASSLYARGLAVNTGELFF. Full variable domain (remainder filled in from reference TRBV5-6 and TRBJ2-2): DAGVTQSPTHLIKTRGQQVTLRCSPKSGHDTVSWYQQALGQGPQFIFQYYEEEERQRGNFPDRFSGHQFPNYSSELNVNALLLGDSALYLCASSLYARGLAVNTGELFFGEGSRLTVL.

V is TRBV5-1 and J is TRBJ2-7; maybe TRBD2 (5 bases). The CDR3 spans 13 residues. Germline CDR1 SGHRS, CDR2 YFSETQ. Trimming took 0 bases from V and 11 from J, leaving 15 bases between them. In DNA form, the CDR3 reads TGCGCCAGCAGCTTGGGACCGACCTTCGGGGAGTACTTC. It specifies CASSLGPTFGEYF.

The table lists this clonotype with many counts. The CDR3 loop reads CASRGGVYNEQFF. The CDR3 DNA follows: TGTGCCAGCAGGGGAGGCGTATACAATGAGCAGTTCTTC. V and J are TRBV11-2 and TRBJ2-1; possible D gene TRBD2, 6 bases. The CDR3 has 13 amino acids. V shed 6 bases and J shed 4 bases, with 10 bases lying between them. The germline gives CDR1 SGHAT, CDR2 FQNNGV.

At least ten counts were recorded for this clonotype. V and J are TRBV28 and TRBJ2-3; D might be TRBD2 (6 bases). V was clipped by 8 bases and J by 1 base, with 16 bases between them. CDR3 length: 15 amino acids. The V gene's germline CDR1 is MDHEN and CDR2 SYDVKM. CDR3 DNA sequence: TGTGCCAGCCACTCGTGGTCTAGCGGCACAGATACGCAGTATTTT. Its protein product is CASHSWSSGTDTQYF.

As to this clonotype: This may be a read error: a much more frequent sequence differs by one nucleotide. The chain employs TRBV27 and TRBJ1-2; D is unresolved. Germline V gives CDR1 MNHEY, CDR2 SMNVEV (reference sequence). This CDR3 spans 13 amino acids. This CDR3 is CVSSRRENYGYTF. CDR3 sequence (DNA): TGTGTCAGCAGCCGGCGGGAGAACTATGGCTACACCTTC.

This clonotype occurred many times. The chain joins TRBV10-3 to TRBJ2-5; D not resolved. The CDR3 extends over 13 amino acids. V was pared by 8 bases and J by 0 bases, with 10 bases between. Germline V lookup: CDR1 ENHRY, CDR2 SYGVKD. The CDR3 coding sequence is TGTGCCATCTCGATGGCGAACCAAGAGACCCAGTACTTC. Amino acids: CAISMANQETQYF.

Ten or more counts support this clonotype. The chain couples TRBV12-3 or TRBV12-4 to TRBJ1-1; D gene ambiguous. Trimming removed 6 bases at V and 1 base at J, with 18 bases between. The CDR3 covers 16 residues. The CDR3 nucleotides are TGTGCCAGCAGGGAAGGTATGGTCGCGCCGAACACTGAAGCTTTCTTT. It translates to CASREGMVAPNTEAFF.

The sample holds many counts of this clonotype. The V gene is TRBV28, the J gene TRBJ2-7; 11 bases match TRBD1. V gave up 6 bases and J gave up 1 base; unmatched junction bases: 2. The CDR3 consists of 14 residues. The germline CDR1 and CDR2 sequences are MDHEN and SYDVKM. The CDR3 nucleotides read TGTGCCAGCAGAGGGACAGGGGGGTCCTACGAGCAGTACTTC. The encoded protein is CASRGTGGSYEQYF.

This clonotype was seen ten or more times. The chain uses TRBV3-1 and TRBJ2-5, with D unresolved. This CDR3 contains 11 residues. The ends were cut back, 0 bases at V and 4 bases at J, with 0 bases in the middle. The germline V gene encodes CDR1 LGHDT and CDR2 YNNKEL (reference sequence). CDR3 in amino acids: CASSQEETQYF. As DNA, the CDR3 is TGTGCCAGCAGCCAAGAAGAGACCCAGTACTTC.

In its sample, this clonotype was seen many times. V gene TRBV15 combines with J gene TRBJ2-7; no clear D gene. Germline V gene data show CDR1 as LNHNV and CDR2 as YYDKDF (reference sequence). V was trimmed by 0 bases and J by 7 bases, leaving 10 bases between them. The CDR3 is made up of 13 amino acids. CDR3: CATSRDSVGEQYF. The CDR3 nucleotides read TGTGCCACCAGCAGAGATAGTGTTGGAGAGCAGTACTTC. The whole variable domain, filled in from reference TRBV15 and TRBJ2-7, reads DAMVIQNPRYQVTQFGKPVTLSCSQTLNHNVMYWYQQKSSQAPKLLFHYYDKDFNNEADTPDNFQSRRPNTSFCFLDIRSPGLGDTAMYLCATSRDSVGEQYFGPGTRLTVT.

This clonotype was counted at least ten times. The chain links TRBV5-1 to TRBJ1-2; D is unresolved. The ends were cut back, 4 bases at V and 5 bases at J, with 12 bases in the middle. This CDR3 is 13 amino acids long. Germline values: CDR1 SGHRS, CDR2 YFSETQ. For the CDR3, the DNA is TGCGCCAGCAGCGTCGGACTCGTATATGGCTACACCTTC. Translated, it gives CASSVGLVYGYTF. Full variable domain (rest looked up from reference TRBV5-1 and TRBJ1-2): KAGVTQTPRYLIKTRGQQVTLSCSPISGHRSVSWYQQTPGQGLQFLFEYFSETQRNKGNFPGRFSGRQFSNSRSEMNVSTLELGDSALYLCASSVGLVYGYTFGSGTRLTVV.

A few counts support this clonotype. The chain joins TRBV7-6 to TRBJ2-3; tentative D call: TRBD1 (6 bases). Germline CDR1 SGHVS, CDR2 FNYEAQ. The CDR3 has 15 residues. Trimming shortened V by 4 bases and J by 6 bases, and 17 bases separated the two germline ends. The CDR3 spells CASSSRKAGEDTQYF. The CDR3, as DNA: TGTGCCAGCAGCTCCCGTAAAGCAGGGGAGGATACGCAGTATTTT. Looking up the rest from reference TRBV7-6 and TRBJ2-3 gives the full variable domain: GAGVSQSPRYKVTKRGQDVALRCDPISGHVSLYWYRQALGQGPEFLTYFNYEAQQDKSGLPNDRFSAERPEGSISTLTIQRTEQRDSAMYRCASSSRKAGEDTQYFGPGTRLTVL.

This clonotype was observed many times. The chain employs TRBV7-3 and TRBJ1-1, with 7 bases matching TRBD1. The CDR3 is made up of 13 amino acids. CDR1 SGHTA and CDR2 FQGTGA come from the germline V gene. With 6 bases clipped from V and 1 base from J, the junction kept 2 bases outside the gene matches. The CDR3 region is CASSRTGNTEAFF. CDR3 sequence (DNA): TGTGCCAGCAGTCGGACAGGGAACACTGAAGCTTTCTTT.

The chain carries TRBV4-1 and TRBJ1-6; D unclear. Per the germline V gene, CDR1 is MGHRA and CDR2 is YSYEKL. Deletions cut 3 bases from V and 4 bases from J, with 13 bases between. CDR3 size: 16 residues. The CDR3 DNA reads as TGCGCCAGCAGCCAGAGTACCGATGTTTATAATTCACCCCTCCACTTT. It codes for CASSQSTDVYNSPLHF.

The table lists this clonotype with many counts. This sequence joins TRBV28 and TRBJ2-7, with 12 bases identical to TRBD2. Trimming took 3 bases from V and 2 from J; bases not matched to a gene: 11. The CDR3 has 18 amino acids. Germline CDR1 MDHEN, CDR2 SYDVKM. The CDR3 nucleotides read TGTGCCAGCAGTTTGGGGCAGAGACTAGCGGGGGACCCCTACGAGCAGTACGTC. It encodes CASSLGQRLAGDPYEQYV.

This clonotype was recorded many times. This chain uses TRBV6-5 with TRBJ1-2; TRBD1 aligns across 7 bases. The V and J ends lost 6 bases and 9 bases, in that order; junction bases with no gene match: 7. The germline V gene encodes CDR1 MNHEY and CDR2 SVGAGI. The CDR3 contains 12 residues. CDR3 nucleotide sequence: TGTGCCAGCAGCAGAGACAGGGAACGCTACACCTTC. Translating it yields CASSRDRERYTF.

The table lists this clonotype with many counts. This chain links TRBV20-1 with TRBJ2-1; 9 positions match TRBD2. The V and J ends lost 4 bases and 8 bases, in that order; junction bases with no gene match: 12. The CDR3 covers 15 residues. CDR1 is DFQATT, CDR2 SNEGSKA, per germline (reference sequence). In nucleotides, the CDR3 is TGCAGTGCTATGCGGACCGGCGGGGGGGCCCATGAGCAGTTCTTC. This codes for CSAMRTGGGAHEQFF.

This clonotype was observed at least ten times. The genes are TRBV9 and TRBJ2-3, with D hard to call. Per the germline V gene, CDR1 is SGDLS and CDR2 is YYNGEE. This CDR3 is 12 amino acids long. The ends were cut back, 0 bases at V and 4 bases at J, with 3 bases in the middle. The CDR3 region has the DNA TGTGCCAGCAGCGTAGTGGCAGATACGCAGTATTTT. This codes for CASSVVADTQYF.

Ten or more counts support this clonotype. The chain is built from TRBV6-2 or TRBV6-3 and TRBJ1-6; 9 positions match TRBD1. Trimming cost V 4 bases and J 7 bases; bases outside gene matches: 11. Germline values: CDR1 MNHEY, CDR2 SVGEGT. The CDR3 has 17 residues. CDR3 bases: TGTGCCAGCAGTTTATTTGGCGGGGACAGGGAAAATTCACCCCTCCACTTT. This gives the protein CASSLFGGDRENSPLHF.

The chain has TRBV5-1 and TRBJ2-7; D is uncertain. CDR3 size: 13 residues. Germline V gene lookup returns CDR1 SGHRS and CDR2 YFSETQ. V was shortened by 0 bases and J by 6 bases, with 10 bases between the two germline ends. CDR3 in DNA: TGCGCCAGCAGCTTGGGCCTGGGCGGCGAGCAGTACTTC. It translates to CASSLGLGGEQYF.